This T cell receptor (beta chain) derives from a study of cytomegalovirus exposure and HLA in healthy donors. Study-wide background: A subsequent analysis reported that the 120 or so validation repertoires were produced on the same platform that had also been used for the 666 first-cohort repertoires. Study findings and constraints: Clusters of TCRs from the first cohort tended to co-occur in the approximately 120 validation repertoires (as a later analysis found).

Per germline, CDR1 SQVTM and CDR2 ANQGSEA. The CDR3 length is 12 residues. Trimming took off 7 bases at V and 2 bases at J, with 10 bases between the two ends. As for this clone: The antigen is not known.

Repertoires were generated with immunoSEQ multiplex PCR, while TCRdb's copy carries only in-frame clones and drops some. This sample yields some 90,000 clones, of which about 90% are seen a single time; about 6% belongs to the top ten. The sequenced sample was PBMCs. The chain couples TRBV29-1 to TRBJ2-3; D may be TRBD2 (5 bases). This receptor was identified in a man aged 18 to 29 in good health and CMV-seropositive. The CDR3 nucleotides are TGCAGCGGACTACCAGACACAGATACGCAGTATTTT. Its translation: CSGLPDTDTQYF.